These 22 T cell receptor beta chains share one sample of origin, sequenced in a study of long-term antiretroviral therapy in people with HIV. Running of the v3.0 immunoSEQ assay took place at survey level. The data were produced by immunoSEQ multiplex PCR, yet TCRdb's version contains in-frame clones alone and is incomplete. The sample shows some 26,000 clones, 85% to 90% of them seen only once. Here the sequenced sample was unsorted PBMCs, taken more than 2.6 years after starting antiretroviral therapy. All receptors come from a man aged 40-49 years with HIV.

The rearrangement uses TRBV30 and TRBJ1-2; possible D gene TRBD1, 5 bases. The V and J ends lost 4 bases and 3 bases respectively, with 12 bases between them. The CDR3 length is 13 residues. Germline CDR1 is GTSNPN and CDR2 is SVGIG (reference sequence). The CDR3 region is CAWIHQGDYGYTF. The CDR3 region has the DNA TGTGCCTGGATACATCAGGGTGACTATGGCTACACCTTC. Looking up the rest from reference TRBV30 and TRBJ1-2 gives the full variable domain: SQTIHQWPATLVQPVGSPLSLECTVEGTSNPNLYWYRQAAGRGLQLLFYSVGIGQISSEVPQNLSASRPQDRQFILSSKKLLLSDSGFYLCAWIHQGDYGYTFGSGTRLTVV.

CDR3 nucleotide sequence: TGTGCCAGCAGCGAGGACAGGGGGAACGGCTACACCTTC. This translates into CASSEDRGNGYTF. The chain carries TRBV9 and TRBJ1-2; TRBD1 matches at 10 bases. This CDR3 is built from 13 residues. CDR1 is SGDLS and CDR2 is YYNGEE in the germline V gene. With V trimmed by 3 bases and J by 8 bases, 4 bases remained unmatched.

The chain is built from TRBV4-2 and TRBJ1-6; 7 bases are a match to TRBD1. V trimming: 0 bases; J trimming: 8 bases; junction bases outside the gene matches: 7. CDR1 is LGHNA, CDR2 YNFKEQ, per germline. This CDR3 comprises 16 residues. The CDR3 here is CASSQDPRQGHSPLHF. DNA of the CDR3: TGTGCCAGCAGCCAAGATCCGAGACAGGGTCATTCACCCCTCCACTTT.

The V call is TRBV30, the J call TRBJ1-3, with D possibly matching TRBD1 (6 bases). Germline values: CDR1 GTSNPN, CDR2 SVGIG (reference sequence). V was shortened by 0 bases and J by 0 bases, with 9 bases between the two germline ends. CDR3 size: 15 residues. The CDR3 DNA sequence: TGTGCCTGGAGTGTCGGGACAAACTCTGGAAACACCATATATTTT. The encoded protein is CAWSVGTNSGNTIYF. Full variable domain (rest looked up from reference TRBV30 and TRBJ1-3): SQTIHQWPATLVQPVGSPLSLECTVEGTSNPNLYWYRQAAGRGLQLLFYSVGIGQISSEVPQNLSASRPQDRQFILSSKKLLLSDSGFYLCAWSVGTNSGNTIYFGEGSWLTVV.

The V and J genes are TRBV2 and TRBJ1-3; D is uncertain. The germline V gene encodes CDR1 SNHLY and CDR2 FYNNEI. Trimming cost V 3 bases and J 2 bases, with 8 bases left between them. This CDR3 region has 14 residues. CDR3 in amino acids: CASSDRLAGNTIYF. CDR3 DNA sequence: TGTGCCAGCAGTGACAGGTTGGCTGGAAACACCATATATTTT.

V is TRBV27 and J is TRBJ2-3, with D hard to call. The CDR3 length is 12 residues. Germline CDR1 and CDR2: MNHEY and SMNVEV (reference sequence). Trimming removed 5 bases from V and 6 bases from J, with 9 bases in between. DNA for the CDR3: TGTGCCAGCAGTAGTTATACGGATACGCAGTATTTT. It is translated as CASSSYTDTQYF.

V usage is TRBV7-2 and J usage is TRBJ1-5; the D gene is possibly TRBD1 (6 bases). Trimming cost V 1 base and J 3 bases, with 10 bases left between them. The CDR3 extends over 15 amino acids. Germline CDR1 and CDR2: SGHTA and FQGNSA. The chain's CDR3 is CASSLGGGNNQPQHF. CDR3 nucleotide sequence: TGTGCCAGCAGCTTAGGAGGGGGGAACAATCAGCCCCAGCATTTT.

This rearrangement joins TRBV27 to TRBJ2-1, with 8 nucleotides matching TRBD2. V shed 4 bases and J 3 bases; nucleotides not matched to a gene: 2. The CDR3 is 14 residues long. Germline CDR1 and CDR2: MNHEY and SMNVEV (reference sequence). CDR3 sequence: CASSSGGSYNEQFF. CDR3 coding DNA: TGTGCCAGCAGTTCGGGAGGGAGCTACAATGAGCAGTTCTTC.

The chain couples TRBV5-1 to TRBJ2-7, with 10 bases that match TRBD1. The V gene's germline CDR1 is SGHRS and CDR2 YFSETQ. This CDR3 is built from 15 residues. The junction had 3 bases not matched to a gene; V was cut back by 1 base and J by 2 bases. DNA of the CDR3: TGCGCCAGCAGCTTGTCGGGGACAGGGGCCTACGAGCAGTACTTC. It codes for CASSLSGTGAYEQYF. Supplemented by reference TRBV5-1 and TRBJ2-7, the full variable domain reads KAGVTQTPRYLIKTRGQQVTLSCSPISGHRSVSWYQQTPGQGLQFLFEYFSETQRNKGNFPGRFSGRQFSNSRSEMNVSTLELGDSALYLCASSLSGTGAYEQYFGPGTRLTVT.

This chain links TRBV9 with TRBJ1-1, with 7 bases fitting TRBD1. CDR3 length: 15 amino acids. Per germline, CDR1 SGDLS and CDR2 YYNGEE. V trimming: 3 bases; J trimming: 0 bases; junction bases outside the gene matches: 5. The CDR3 nucleotides read TGTGCCAGCAGCGGGCGACAGGGCCTGAACACTGAAGCTTTCTTT. Its translation is CASSGRQGLNTEAFF.

This clone was observed a single time. This rearrangement joins TRBV19 to TRBJ2-7; TRBD1 agrees at 9 bases. The CDR3 is made up of 17 amino acids. The germline V gene has CDR1 LNHDA and CDR2 SQIVND (reference sequence). After removal of 2 bases from V and 1 base from J, the junction contained 9 bases not matched to a gene. Written as DNA, the CDR3 is TGTGCCAGTAGTATACGCCTCGACAGGGGGAGTTCCTACGAGCAGTACTTC. This translates into CASSIRLDRGSSYEQYF.

This chain uses TRBV30 with TRBJ2-1; D might be TRBD1 (5 bases). V was cut by 5 bases and J by 7 bases, with 12 bases left in between. Germline V gene sequence: CDR1 GTSNPN, CDR2 SVGIG (reference sequence). The CDR3 spans 12 residues. CDR3 in DNA: TGTGCCTGGTCCAGCAGGGCAAATGAGCAGTTCTTC. Protein: CAWSSRANEQFF.

V gene TRBV4-2 combines with J gene TRBJ2-7; 9 bases map to TRBD1. The CDR3 contains 14 residues. Germline CDR1 LGHNA, CDR2 YNFKEQ. V was clipped by 1 base and J by 4 bases; unmatched bases: 2. The CDR3 protein is CASSQGDRAYEQYF. Here the CDR3 DNA reads TGTGCCAGCAGCCAAGGGGACAGGGCTTACGAGCAGTACTTC.

The chain uses TRBV6-5 and TRBJ2-7, with a weak D call TRBD2 (5 bases). This CDR3 has 14 amino acids. Germline values: CDR1 MNHEY, CDR2 SVGAGI. Trimming shortened V by 4 bases and J by 5 bases, and 15 bases separated the two germline ends. The CDR3 nucleotides read TGTGCCAGCAGTTTGGCGGCGGGTTCTCACGAGCAGTACTTC. Protein sequence: CASSLAAGSHEQYF.

The chain couples TRBV7-6 to TRBJ1-5, with TRBD1 matching over 7 bases. V lost 1 base to trimming and J lost 4 bases; unmatched junction nucleotides: 19. The CDR3 extends over 20 amino acids. The germline V gene has CDR1 SGHVS and CDR2 FNYEAQ. CDR3 sequence: CASSLVAGGEDGPFNQPQHF. The DNA for the CDR3 is TGTGCCAGCAGCTTAGTGGCAGGGGGGGAAGATGGACCTTTTAATCAGCCCCAGCATTTT.

The chain carries TRBV11-3 and TRBJ2-5; D is possibly TRBD1 or TRBD2 (6 bases each). Trimming pared 1 base from V and 2 bases from J, leaving 11 bases between. Germline loops: CDR1 SGHNT, CDR2 YENEEA. The CDR3 spans 15 residues. The CDR3 region is CASSLGGGQQETQYF. In DNA form, the CDR3 reads TGTGCCAGCAGCTTAGGTGGGGGGCAACAAGAGACCCAGTACTTC.

In nucleotides, the CDR3 is TGCGCCAGCAGCCAAGATCAGGGGATTAGCACTGAAGCTTTCTTT. Protein product: CASSQDQGISTEAFF. This chain links TRBV4-3 with TRBJ1-1, with a tentative D call TRBD1 (6 bases). The V end was cut by 0 bases, the J end by 4 bases, with 12 bases between. The CDR3 is made up of 15 amino acids. Germline-derived CDR1 and CDR2 are LGHNA and YSLEER.

This chain connects TRBV27 to TRBJ1-6; D not certain. With 4 bases removed from V and 0 bases from J, the gap between germline ends came to 4 bases. The germline V gene encodes CDR1 MNHEY and CDR2 SMNVEV (reference sequence). The CDR3 has 14 residues. CDR3 sequence (DNA): TGTGCCAGCAGTTCCGACTCCTATAATTCACCCCTCCACTTT. Protein sequence: CASSSDSYNSPLHF.

The chain uses TRBV18 and TRBJ2-7; D is ambiguous. CDR1 and CDR2 from the germline V gene are KGHSH and LQKENI. Trimming pared 2 bases from V and 3 bases from J, leaving 17 bases between. The CDR3 is made up of 16 amino acids. Here the CDR3 reads CASSPVSSLVDYEQYF. The CDR3 nucleotides are TGTGCCAGCTCACCAGTATCAAGTCTTGTCGACTACGAGCAGTACTTC.

This clone was observed once. The chain combines TRBV6-5 with TRBJ2-5; a possible D gene is TRBD2 (7 bases). The V and J ends lost 2 bases and 3 bases respectively, with 16 bases between them. The germline CDR1 and CDR2 sequences are MNHEY and SVGAGI. The CDR3 consists of 16 residues. The CDR3 loop is CASSYGSRGGKETQYF. The CDR3 DNA is TGTGCCAGCAGTTACGGCTCCAGGGGAGGGAAAGAGACCCAGTACTTC.

The V call is TRBV10-3, the J call TRBJ2-1, with 11 bases lining up with TRBD1. The germline V gene has CDR1 ENHRY and CDR2 SYGVKD. This CDR3 has 15 amino acids. J was trimmed by 6 bases and V by 6 bases; bases with no gene match: 7. Written as DNA, the CDR3 is TGTGCCATCAGGGAGGACAGGGGGCTAGTCAATGAGCAGTTCTTC. Its translation: CAIREDRGLVNEQFF.

This clone was detected once. The chain is built from TRBV7-2 and TRBJ2-7; D remains unclear. Germline V gives CDR1 SGHTA, CDR2 FQGNSA. V shed 3 bases and J shed 3 bases, with 9 bases lying between them. The CDR3 is 13 amino acids. CDR3 nucleotides: TGTGCCAGCAGCTTCTTTCCGGGCTACGAGCAGTACTTC. Its translation is CASSFFPGYEQYF. Complete variable domain (other parts from reference TRBV7-2 and TRBJ2-7): GAGVSQSPSNKVTEKGKDVELRCDPISGHTALYWYRQSLGQGLEFLIYFQGNSAPDKSGLPSDRFSAERTGGSVSTLTIQRTQQEDSAVYLCASSFFPGYEQYFGPGTRLTVT.